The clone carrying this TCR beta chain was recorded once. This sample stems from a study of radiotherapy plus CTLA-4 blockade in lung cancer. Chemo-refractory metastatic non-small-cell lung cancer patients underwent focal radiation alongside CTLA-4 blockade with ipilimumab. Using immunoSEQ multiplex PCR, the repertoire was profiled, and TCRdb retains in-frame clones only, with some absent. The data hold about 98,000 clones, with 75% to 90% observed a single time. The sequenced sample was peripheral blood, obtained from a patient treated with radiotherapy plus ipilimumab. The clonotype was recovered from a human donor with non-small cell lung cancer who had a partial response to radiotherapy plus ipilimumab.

The CDR3 reads CASSHTPGTSGRYEQFF. CDR3 coding DNA: TGCGCCAGCAGCCACACGCCTGGGACTAGCGGGAGGTATGAGCAGTTCTTC. The chain has TRBV4-1 and TRBJ2-1, with 15 bases matching TRBD2. The CDR3 contains 17 residues. Germline loops: CDR1 MGHRA, CDR2 YSYEKL. The V and J ends lost 3 bases and 8 bases, in that order; junction bases with no gene match: 8.